The 2 T cell receptor beta chains given below trace back to one sample, sequenced in a study of Ad26.COV2.S vaccination and SARS-CoV-2 variants. Repertoires were generated with immunoSEQ multiplex PCR, while TCRdb's copy carries only in-frame clones and drops some. This sample has some 270,000 clones, with roughly 85% found just once. Treatment denoted: 19 received Ad26.COV2.S at low or high dose, single or two shots; 5 received placebo; per-sample allocation not given. Sample collection was performed on day 63 after the first vaccine or placebo injection. The sample here was peripheral blood, taken in a trial of Ad26.COV2.S vaccine versus placebo. These TCRs come from a person aged 18 to 59 who received the Ad26.COV2.S COVID-19 vaccine or a placebo.

This clone was counted between two and nine times. The J gene is TRBJ2-3, the V gene TRBV19; D remains unclear. The CDR3 contains 16 residues. Germline values: CDR1 LNHDA, CDR2 SQIVND (reference sequence). Trimming stripped 0 bases from V and 2 bases from J, with 12 bases between. CDR3 residues: CASSIDGGSPTDTQYF. The CDR3 coding sequence is TGTGCCAGTAGTATAGACGGCGGAAGTCCCACAGATACGCAGTATTTT.

The chain is built from TRBV10-3 and TRBJ2-2; 11 nucleotides align to TRBD2. From germline, CDR1 is ENHRY and CDR2 SYGVKD. V dropped 8 bases and J dropped 5; count of bases not matched to a gene: 4. This CDR3 is 14 amino acids long. The CDR3 region has the DNA TGTGCCATCTCCGGACTAGCGGGTACCGGGGAGCTGTTTTTT. Translating gives CAISGLAGTGELFF.